Below are 4 T cell receptor beta chains sequenced from a single sample in a study of CD8+CD57+ T cells in acquired aplastic anemia (dated by TCRdb to about 2018). The sequencer was an Illumina HiSeq 2000. Genomic DNA was used as template for profiling of TCR beta VDJ combinations and CDR3 sequences. The public sequencing data were trimmed at Q25 with fastp and processed into clonotypes with MiXCR by TCRdb, which kept only in-frame beta chains. CDR3 protein sequences are deduplicated, and each keeps its most common genes and DNA. The sample contains about 180,000 distinct CDR3 sequences, around 50% of them found a single time. Of the sample, under 15% is held by the ten largest clones. The patients picked for sequencing were ones in whom flow cytometry had shown an expansion of CD8+CD57+ cells. Source material: sorted CD4+, CD8+, or CD8+CD57+ T cells (not recorded which) from PBMCs. The origin of the receptors is a human donor with aplastic anemia.

The chain couples TRBV19 to TRBJ1-6, with 7 bases aligning to TRBD1. The CDR3 consists of 15 residues. The V segment lost 5 bases and the J segment 7 bases; nucleotides outside the gene matches: 8. Germline V gene sequence: CDR1 LNHDA, CDR2 SQIVND (reference sequence). The CDR3 reads CASSLSPTGNSPLHF. The CDR3, as DNA: TGTGCCAGTAGTCTCTCACCGACAGGGAATTCACCCCTCCACTTT.

About this clonotype: Since a much larger clone is just one base distant, this may be a read error. The chain links TRBV6-1 to TRBJ2-5; a weak D match, TRBD2 (5 bases). Trimming took 7 bases from V and 4 from J, leaving 16 bases between them. The CDR3 sequence is 14 residues long. CDR1 and CDR2 from the germline V gene are MNHNS and SASEGT. The CDR3 sequence is CASTVGSEGETQYF. The CDR3 bases are TGTGCCAGCACCGTCGGTAGCGAGGGAGAGACCCAGTACTTC.

The gene calls are TRBV12-3 or TRBV12-4 and TRBJ1-1; D might be TRBD1 (6 bases). This CDR3 is 16 amino acids long. Trimming took off 4 bases at V and 1 base at J, with 16 bases between the two ends. CDR3 sequence reads: CASSSGIGGPNTEAFF. The CDR3 bases are TGTGCCAGCAGTTCTGGTATAGGGGGACCGAACACTGAAGCTTTCTTT.

Here the CDR3 DNA reads TGCAGCGTTATTGACAAAGGCCCCTTAGACGAGCAGTACTTC. It encodes CSVIDKGPLDEQYF. The genes are TRBV29-1 and TRBJ2-7; D is unresolved. V was shortened by 5 bases and J by 5 bases, with 19 bases between the two germline ends. Per the germline V gene, CDR1 is SQVTM and CDR2 is ANQGSEA. The CDR3 length is 14 residues.